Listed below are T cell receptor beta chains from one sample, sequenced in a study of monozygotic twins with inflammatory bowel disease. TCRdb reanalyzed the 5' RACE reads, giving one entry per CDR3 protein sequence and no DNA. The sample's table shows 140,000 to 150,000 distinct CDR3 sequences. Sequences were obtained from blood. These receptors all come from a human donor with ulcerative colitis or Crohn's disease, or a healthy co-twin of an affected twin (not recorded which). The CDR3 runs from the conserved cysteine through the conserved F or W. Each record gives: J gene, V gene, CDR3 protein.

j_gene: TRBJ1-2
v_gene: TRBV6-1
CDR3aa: CASSPSGTGTLYGYTF

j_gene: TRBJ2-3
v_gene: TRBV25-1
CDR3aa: CASKGNGADTQYF

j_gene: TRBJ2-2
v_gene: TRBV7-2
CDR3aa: CASSFLLAGGVGELFF

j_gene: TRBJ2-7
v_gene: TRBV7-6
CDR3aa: CASSFDDRSREQYF

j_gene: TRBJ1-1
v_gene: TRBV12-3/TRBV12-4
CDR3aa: CASILRGYTEAFF

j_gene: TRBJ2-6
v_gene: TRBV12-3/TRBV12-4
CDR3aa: CASSLDSGANVLTF

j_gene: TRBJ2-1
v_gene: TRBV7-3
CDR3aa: CASSPRVWLAGGSYNEQFF

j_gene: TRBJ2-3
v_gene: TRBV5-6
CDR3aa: CASNGHSTDTQYF

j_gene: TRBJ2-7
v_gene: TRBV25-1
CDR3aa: CASSLISSDEQYF

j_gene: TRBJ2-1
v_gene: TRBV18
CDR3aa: CASSPLGTNYNEQFF